The 5 T cell receptor beta chains in this list originate from one sample, sequenced in a study of blood T cell repertoires in COVID-19. Sequencing was performed with immunoSEQ multiplex PCR; in TCRdb, only in-frame clones are kept and a portion is missing. This table holds around 220,000 clones, 82% found once. Material: peripheral blood. Receptors originate from a woman older than 75 with active or convalescent COVID-19.

V is TRBV20-1 and J is TRBJ1-3, with D possibly matching TRBD1 (6 bases). Germline V gene lookup returns CDR1 DFQATT and CDR2 SNEGSKA (reference sequence). The length of the CDR3 is 14 residues. Trimming removed 3 bases from V and 8 bases from J, with 17 bases in between. CDR3 in DNA: TGCAGTGCTAGTATTCCACAGGGTAAACACACCATATATTTT. It encodes CSASIPQGKHTIYF.

In this sample, this clone turned up once. The CDR3 region is CATSTWDNSNQPQHF. The CDR3 region has the DNA TGTGCCACCAGCACCTGGGACAATAGCAATCAGCCCCAGCATTTT. The chain is built from TRBV15 and TRBJ1-5, with D possibly TRBD1 on 6 matching bases. V gave up 4 bases and J gave up 0 bases, with 10 bases separating them. CDR3 length: 15 amino acids. Germline V CDR1 and CDR2: LNHNV, YYDKDF (reference sequence).

The V call is TRBV4-1, the J call TRBJ1-2; 8 bases are shared with TRBD1. V lost 0 bases, J lost 4 bases, and 4 bases stayed unmatched. The CDR3 loop spans 15 amino acids. Germline loops: CDR1 MGHRA, CDR2 YSYEKL. CDR3 residues: CASSQEPGTGYGYTF. CDR3 in DNA: TGCGCCAGCAGCCAAGAGCCCGGGACAGGCTATGGCTACACCTTC.

For the CDR3, the DNA is TGTGCCAGTAGCGCCGGGACAGGGCTCTATGGCTACACCTTC. Protein product: CASSAGTGLYGYTF. V usage is TRBV19 and J usage is TRBJ1-2, with 9 bases fitting TRBD1. J lost 4 bases, V lost 6 bases, and 6 bases had no gene match. In germline, CDR1 is LNHDA, CDR2 SQIVND (reference sequence). The length of the CDR3 is 14 residues. Variable domain in full (rest from reference TRBV19 and TRBJ1-2): DGGITQSPKYLFRKEGQNVTLSCEQNLNHDAMYWYRQDPGQGLRLIYYSQIVNDFQKGDIAEGYSVSREKKESFPLTVTSAQKNPTAFYLCASSAGTGLYGYTFGSGTRLTVV.

This clone turned up a few times. CDR3 in amino acids: CASSQAGGRSYEQYF. The DNA of the CDR3 is TGCGCCAGCAGCCAGGCGGGGGGCAGAAGCTACGAGCAGTACTTC. The genes are TRBV4-1 and TRBJ2-7; TRBD2 matches at 8 bases. J lost 3 bases, V lost 3 bases, and 7 bases had no gene match. The CDR3 loop spans 15 amino acids. Germline V gene sequence: CDR1 MGHRA, CDR2 YSYEKL.